The 32 T cell receptor beta chains given below trace back to one sample, sequenced in a study of T cell responses to AZD1222 COVID-19 vaccine. This table comes from immunoSEQ multiplex PCR, and its TCRdb copy is limited to in-frame clones, with some not included. This sample carries about 100,000 clones, about 83% of them seen once, and the ten largest clones take 15%. Source: peripheral blood, taken on day 0 of AZD1222 vaccination. These receptors all come from an adult in good health.

Here the CDR3 reads CAVSTGQGIGEQYF. The CDR3 DNA reads as TGTGCCGTCTCAACGGGACAGGGTATAGGCGAGCAGTACTTC. The V gene is TRBV10-3, the J gene TRBJ2-7; 9 bases are shared with TRBD1. Germline loops: CDR1 ENHRY, CDR2 SYGVKD. The CDR3 has 14 amino acids. V shed 11 bases and J 6 bases; nucleotides not matched to a gene: 14.

The gene calls are TRBV7-9 and TRBJ1-4, with 7 bases aligning to TRBD1. V was pared by 4 bases and J by 11 bases, with 13 bases of the junction left unmatched. CDR1 and CDR2 from the germline V gene are SEHNR and FQNEAQ (reference sequence). The CDR3 has 15 amino acids. Here the CDR3 reads CASSSDRDRGVKLFF. CDR3 bases: TGTGCCAGCAGCTCTGACAGGGATCGCGGGGTGAAACTGTTTTTT.

This chain joins TRBV9 and TRBJ1-2; no clear D. The length of the CDR3 is 14 residues. Germline CDR1 reads SGDLS; CDR2 reads YYNGEE. The V end was cut by 2 bases, the J end by 7 bases, with 15 bases between. CDR3 sequence reads: CASSVLDTTGGYTF. The CDR3 DNA reads TGTGCCAGCAGCGTCCTCGACACAACGGGTGGCTACACCTTC. The whole variable domain, filled in from reference TRBV9 and TRBJ1-2, reads DSGVTQTPKHLITATGQRVTLRCSPRSGDLSVYWYQQSLDQGLQFLIQYYNGEERAKGNILERFSAQQFPDLHSELNLSSLELGDSALYFCASSVLDTTGGYTFGSGTRLTVV.

The rearrangement uses TRBV13 and TRBJ2-1; 8 bases fit TRBD2. The CDR3 sequence is 13 residues long. Germline CDR1 is PRHDT and CDR2 is FYEKMQ (reference sequence). J was trimmed by 6 bases and V by 3 bases; bases with no gene match: 1. Written as DNA, the CDR3 is TGTGCCAGCAGCTTCGGGGGGGGCAATGAGCAGTTCTTC. It specifies CASSFGGGNEQFF.

This clone appeared a single time. V is TRBV6-5 and J is TRBJ2-7, with 12 bases aligning to TRBD2. Germline V lookup: CDR1 MNHEY, CDR2 SVGAGI. V trimming: 7 bases; J trimming: 0 bases; junction bases outside the gene matches: 4. The CDR3 sequence is 15 residues long. This CDR3 reads CASTRTSGNSYEQYF. For the CDR3, the DNA is TGTGCCAGCACGAGGACTAGCGGGAACTCCTACGAGCAGTACTTC.

The chain couples TRBV19 to TRBJ2-7; 8 bases fit TRBD2. This CDR3 contains 15 residues. CDR1 LNHDA and CDR2 SQIVND come from the germline V gene (reference sequence). V lost 2 bases, J lost 5 bases, and 8 bases stayed unmatched. The CDR3: CASSISTGGPHEQYF. In DNA, the CDR3 is TGTGCCAGTAGTATATCAACGGGAGGGCCTCACGAGCAGTACTTC.

The V and J genes are TRBV12-3 or TRBV12-4 and TRBJ2-5; D may be TRBD2 (6 bases). V was trimmed by 8 bases and J by 1 base, leaving 8 bases between them. The CDR3 runs to 12 residues. In DNA, the CDR3 is TGTGCCAGCGGGAGGTTCCAAGAGACCCAGTACTTC. This gives the protein CASGRFQETQYF.

This sequence joins TRBV27 and TRBJ1-1; no clear D. The CDR3 has 13 residues. Deletions cut 6 bases from V and 6 bases from J, with 14 bases between. Per germline, CDR1 MNHEY and CDR2 SMNVEV (reference sequence). CDR3 amino acids: CASRPSRTAEAFF. The CDR3 DNA sequence: TGTGCCAGCAGACCCTCCAGGACCGCTGAAGCTTTCTTT.

This chain connects TRBV18 to TRBJ1-5; D is ambiguous. The CDR3 length is 12 residues. V was cut by 6 bases and J by 2 bases, with 5 bases left in between. Germline V gives CDR1 KGHSH, CDR2 LQKENI. The CDR3 loop reads CASSRGNQPQHF. The CDR3, as DNA: TGTGCCAGCTCCCGCGGCAATCAGCCCCAGCATTTT. Complete variable domain (other parts from reference TRBV18 and TRBJ1-5): NAGVMQNPRHLVRRRGQEARLRCSPMKGHSHVYWYRQLPEEGLKFMVYLQKENIIDESGMPKERFSAEFPKEGPSILRIQQVVRGDSAAYFCASSRGNQPQHFGDGTRLSIL.

The V call is TRBV30, the J call TRBJ2-7; TRBD1 matches 7 bases. CDR3 length: 12 amino acids. Trimming at V came to 1 base and at J to 5 bases, leaving 2 bases not matched to a gene. Per the germline V gene, CDR1 is GTSNPN and CDR2 is SVGIG (reference sequence). For the CDR3, the DNA is TGTGCCTGGAGTGGACAGGGCCACGAGCAGTACTTC. Its protein product is CAWSGQGHEQYF.

The V and J genes are TRBV12-3 or TRBV12-4 and TRBJ2-7, with a possible D match to TRBD1 (6 bases). V lost 0 bases, J lost 7 bases, and 10 bases lay in between. The CDR3 is 13 residues long. CDR3: CASSLAPRGEQYF. The DNA of the CDR3 is TGTGCCAGCAGTTTAGCGCCGAGGGGGGAGCAGTACTTC.

The chain couples TRBV6-2 or TRBV6-3 to TRBJ2-1; a weak D match, TRBD2 (5 bases). In germline, CDR1 is MNHEY, CDR2 SVGEGT. The ends were cut back, 6 bases at V and 4 bases at J, with 19 bases in the middle. The CDR3 spans 16 residues. The CDR3 DNA reads as TGTGCCAGCAGCCCCGAGGGCGGTCATGGATACAATGAGCAGTTCTTC. The encoded protein is CASSPEGGHGYNEQFF.

The rearrangement uses TRBV6-2 or TRBV6-3 and TRBJ2-7, with a weak D call TRBD2 (7 bases). Germline CDR1 MNHEY, CDR2 SVGEGT. Deletions cut 4 bases from V and 0 bases from J, with 13 bases between. The CDR3 sequence is 15 residues long. Written as DNA, the CDR3 is TGTGCCAGCAGTTCGGGGGGCGCTAGCTCCTACGAGCAGTACTTC. It codes for CASSSGGASSYEQYF.

This clone was observed a few times. V is TRBV5-1 and J is TRBJ1-3; D is ambiguous. CDR3 length: 16 residues. The V end lost 2 bases, the J end lost 0 bases, and 12 bases lay between the germline ends. The germline gives CDR1 SGHRS, CDR2 YFSETQ. The CDR3 sequence: CASSFAGDPSGNTIYF. CDR3 sequence (DNA): TGCGCCAGCAGCTTCGCGGGCGACCCCTCTGGAAACACCATATATTTT.

The chain is built from TRBV2 and TRBJ2-2; TRBD2 matches at 8 bases. V lost 7 bases and J lost 4; bases outside the gene matches: 5. Germline V CDR1 and CDR2: SNHLY, FYNNEI. The CDR3 totals 14 residues. The CDR3 here is CASTRGGGTGELFF. The DNA for the CDR3 is TGTGCCAGCACCCGGGGGGGCGGCACCGGGGAGCTGTTTTTT.

V usage is TRBV4-2 and J usage is TRBJ1-2; D might be TRBD1 (6 bases). The CDR3 contains 15 residues. With 2 bases removed from V and 6 bases from J, the gap between germline ends came to 16 bases. Looked up from germline, CDR1 is LGHNA and CDR2 is YNFKEQ. The CDR3 region is CASSQPGDHKDGYTF. In nucleotides, the CDR3 is TGTGCCAGCAGCCAACCAGGGGATCATAAAGATGGCTACACCTTC.

This clone was seen only a few times. The genes are TRBV4-3 and TRBJ2-2, with D uncertain. There are 13 residues in the CDR3. The germline CDR1 and CDR2 sequences are LGHNA and YSLEER. V was cut by 1 base and J by 7 bases, with 7 bases left in between. CDR3 nucleotide sequence: TGCGCCAGCAGCCAAGTCTTGGGCGGGGAGCTGTTTTTT. Its translation: CASSQVLGGELFF.

The chain is built from TRBV19 and TRBJ1-6; D remains unclear. CDR3 length equals 12 residues. CDR1 LNHDA and CDR2 SQIVND come from the germline V gene (reference sequence). The ends were cut back, 4 bases at V and 12 bases at J, with 10 bases in the middle. The CDR3 DNA reads TGTGCCAGTAGTACTCAGTTAGGACCCCTCCACTTT. Amino acid sequence: CASSTQLGPLHF.

V usage is TRBV18 and J usage is TRBJ1-5; TRBD1 agrees at 7 bases. J gave up 5 bases and V 3 bases, and 1 base lay outside the gene matches. Germline CDR1 and CDR2: KGHSH and LQKENI. The CDR3 runs 13 residues. The CDR3, as DNA: TGTGCCAGCTCACCCCAGGGGGATCAGCCCCAGCATTTT. It codes for CASSPQGDQPQHF.

The chain has TRBV19 and TRBJ1-1, with D perhaps TRBD1 (6 bases). V lost 6 bases and J lost 1, with 9 bases in between. This CDR3 spans 13 amino acids. The germline gives CDR1 LNHDA, CDR2 SQIVND (reference sequence). This CDR3 reads CASSTGQNTEAFF. In DNA, the CDR3 is TGTGCCAGTAGCACGGGACAGAACACTGAAGCTTTCTTT.

This chain links TRBV10-3 with TRBJ2-1; TRBD2 matches 12 bases. This CDR3 is built from 15 residues. Germline V lookup: CDR1 ENHRY, CDR2 SYGVKD. Trimming at V came to 2 bases and at J to 10 bases, leaving 6 bases not matched to a gene. CDR3 protein: CAISEASGTSGEQFF. The CDR3 bases are TGTGCCATCAGTGAGGCTTCCGGGACTAGCGGGGAGCAGTTCTTC.

V and J are TRBV6-1 and TRBJ2-2; TRBD1 aligns across 8 bases. CDR3 size: 15 residues. J was trimmed by 6 bases and V by 2 bases; bases with no gene match: 5. The germline V gene has CDR1 MNHNS and CDR2 SASEGT. CDR3 sequence (DNA): TGTGCCAGCAGTGAAAGGCAGGGGGCGCCCGGGGAGCTGTTTTTT. It specifies CASSERQGAPGELFF.

The table lists this clone with a few counts. Other DNA sequences in this sample translate to the same CDR3. The gene calls are TRBV18 and TRBJ2-5, with D hard to call. V was trimmed by 3 bases and J by 1 base, leaving 0 bases between them. Per germline, CDR1 KGHSH and CDR2 LQKENI. The CDR3 is 11 residues long. CDR3: CASSPQETQYF. CDR3 DNA: TGTGCCAGCTCACCCCAAGAGACCCAGTACTTC.

The gene calls are TRBV7-2 and TRBJ1-2; 9 bases are shared with TRBD1. The V and J ends lost 1 base and 4 bases, in that order; junction bases with no gene match: 4. Germline CDR1 and CDR2: SGHTA and FQGNSA. CDR3 length: 15 amino acids. CDR3 loop: CASSLGQGGFYGYTF. The CDR3 bases are TGTGCCAGCAGCTTAGGACAGGGGGGTTTCTATGGCTACACCTTC.

The chain joins TRBV12-3 or TRBV12-4 to TRBJ1-2; D not resolved. Trimming left V 3 bases short and J 3 bases short, with 8 bases between. The CDR3 consists of 13 residues. Here the CDR3 reads CASSLGYHYGYTF. The CDR3, as DNA: TGTGCCAGCAGTTTGGGTTACCACTATGGCTACACCTTC.

This chain connects TRBV19 to TRBJ1-3; no definite D call. The CDR3 is made up of 16 amino acids. V was clipped by 6 bases and J by 0 bases, with 15 bases between them. The germline V gene encodes CDR1 LNHDA and CDR2 SQIVND (reference sequence). CDR3 sequence (DNA): TGTGCCAGTAGCCTTCTAGGTGGCCGCTCTGGAAACACCATATATTTT. This translates into CASSLLGGRSGNTIYF.

V and J are TRBV12-3 or TRBV12-4 and TRBJ1-1; D gene ambiguous. The CDR3 has 13 amino acids. The V and J ends lost 4 bases and 1 base respectively, with 7 bases between them. The CDR3 nucleotides are TGTGCCAGCAGTTCCCTTCGGAACACTGAAGCTTTCTTT. It specifies CASSSLRNTEAFF.

This CDR3 reads CASSSGGTANTEAFF. The DNA of the CDR3 is TGCGCCAGCAGCTCGGGAGGGACGGCGAACACTGAAGCTTTCTTT. This chain connects TRBV5-1 to TRBJ1-1, with D possibly TRBD1 on 5 matching bases. Deletions cut 3 bases from V and 1 base from J, with 13 bases between. The CDR3 spans 15 residues. Germline V CDR1 and CDR2: SGHRS, YFSETQ.

The rearrangement links TRBV6-5 to TRBJ1-2; D gene ambiguous. This CDR3 region has 14 residues. In germline, CDR1 is MNHEY, CDR2 SVGAGI. V was cut by 4 bases and J by 4 bases, with 13 bases left in between. CDR3 region: CASSWGGRTYGYTF. CDR3 DNA sequence: TGTGCCAGCAGTTGGGGTGGCAGGACCTATGGCTACACCTTC.

The rearrangement links TRBV5-1 to TRBJ2-1, with D possibly matching TRBD1 (5 bases). Trimming cost V 9 bases and J 4 bases, with 20 bases left between them. The CDR3 is 15 residues long. Germline V lookup: CDR1 SGHRS, CDR2 YFSETQ. Here the CDR3 DNA reads TGCGCCACCAGAAATGACCGGACACCTTACAATGAGCAGTTCTTC. Its translation is CATRNDRTPYNEQFF.

The chain links TRBV7-8 to TRBJ2-7; the D gene is possibly TRBD2 (5 bases). The germline gives CDR1 SGHVS, CDR2 FQNEAQ. The V end was cut by 0 bases, the J end by 9 bases, with 15 bases between. CDR3 length equals 14 residues. CDR3 nucleotide sequence: TGTGCCAGCAGCTTAGCCGGGGTTCCGTCTGGGCAGTACTTC. Its protein product is CASSLAGVPSGQYF.

J is TRBJ2-4 and V is TRBV5-5, with 7 positions matching TRBD2. Germline V lookup: CDR1 SGHKS, CDR2 YYEKEE (reference sequence). V lost 4 bases and J lost 3; bases outside the gene matches: 16. The CDR3 totals 18 residues. The CDR3 is CASSPRGGSPMLKNIQYF. The DNA for the CDR3 is TGTGCCAGCAGCCCCCGGGGAGGGTCCCCCATGCTCAAAAACATTCAGTACTTC.